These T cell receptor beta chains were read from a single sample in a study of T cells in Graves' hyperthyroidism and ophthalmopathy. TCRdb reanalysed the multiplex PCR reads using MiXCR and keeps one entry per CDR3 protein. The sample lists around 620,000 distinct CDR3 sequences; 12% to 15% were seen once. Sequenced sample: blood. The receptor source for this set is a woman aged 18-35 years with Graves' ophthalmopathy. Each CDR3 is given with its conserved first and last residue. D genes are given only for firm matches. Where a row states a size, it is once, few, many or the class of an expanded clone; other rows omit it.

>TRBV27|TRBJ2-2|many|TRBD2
TGTGCCAGCAGTCCCGGGACTAGCGGGAGGGCCCGTTCCGGGGAGCTGTTTTTT
CASSPGTSGRARSGELFF
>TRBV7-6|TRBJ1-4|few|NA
TGTGCCAGCAGCTTAAGAAGGGCTAATGAAAAACTGTTTTTT
CASSLRRANEKLFF
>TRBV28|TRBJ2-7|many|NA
TGTGCCAGCAGTTTACCGCCGGGGAACTACGAGCAGTACTTC
CASSLPPGNYEQYF
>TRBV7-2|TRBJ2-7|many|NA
TGTGCCAGCAGCCAGGACGCGCAGACCTACGAGCAGTACTTC
CASSQDAQTYEQYF
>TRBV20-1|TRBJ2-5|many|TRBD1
TGCAGTGCTCGGGACAGGGCGGGAGAGACCCAGTACTTC
CSARDRAGETQYF
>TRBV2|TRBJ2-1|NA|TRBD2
TGTGCCAGCAAGCTAGCGGGAGGGTACTCCTACAATGAGCAGTTCTTC
CASKLAGGYSYNEQFF
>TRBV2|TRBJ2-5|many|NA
TGTGCCAGCAAGGGCGGGTGGCAAGAGACCCAGTACTTC
CASKGGWQETQYF
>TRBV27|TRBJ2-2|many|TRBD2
TGTGCCAGCAGTTTATGGACTAGTAGCACCGGGGAGCTGTTTTTT
CASSLWTSSTGELFF
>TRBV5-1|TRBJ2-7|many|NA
TGCGCCAGCAGCCTAATGACAGGTCTGAGCTCCTACGAGCAGTACTTC
CASSLMTGLSSYEQYF
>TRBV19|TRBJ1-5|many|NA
TGTGCCAGTAGTATGGGAGGGCCAGGCAATCAGCCCCAGCATTTT
CASSMGGPGNQPQHF
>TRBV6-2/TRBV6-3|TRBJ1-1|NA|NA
TGTGCCAGCAGTTATGACCCCAACTCAGGAACGACCTGGACTGAAGCTTTCTTT
CASSYDPNSGTTWTEAFF
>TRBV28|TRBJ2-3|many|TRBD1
TGTGCCAGCTGGGACAGGGCATCAGATACGCAGTATTTT
CASWDRASDTQYF
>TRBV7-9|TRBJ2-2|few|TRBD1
TGTGCCAGCCGGGACAGGGACACCGGGGAGCTGTTTTTT
CASRDRDTGELFF
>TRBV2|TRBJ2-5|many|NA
TGTGCCAGCAGTGAAGGCCGGTCCGAAGAGACCCAGTACTTC
CASSEGRSEETQYF
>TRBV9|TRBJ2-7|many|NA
TGTGCCAGCAGCCCTACAAGCTCCTACGAGCAGTACTTC
CASSPTSSYEQYF
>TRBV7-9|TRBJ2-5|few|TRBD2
TGTGCCAGCAGCTTAGGGACCCAGCGGGAGGGGTACTTC
CASSLGTQREGYF
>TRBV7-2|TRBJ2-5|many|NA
TGTGCCACCCAGAGGGGGGATCAGGAGACCCAGTACTTC
CATQRGDQETQYF
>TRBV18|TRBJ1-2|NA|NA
TGTGCCAGCTCTCCCAGGACAGCCCACTATGGCTACACCTTC
CASSPRTAHYGYTF
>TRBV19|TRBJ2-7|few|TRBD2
TGTGCCAGTAGTATCGGGGAGGGTACGTACGAGCAGTACTTC
CASSIGEGTYEQYF
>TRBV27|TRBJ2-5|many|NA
TGTGCCAGCAGTTTAATGGGTGAGGGAACCAAAGAGACCCAGTACTTC
CASSLMGEGTKETQYF
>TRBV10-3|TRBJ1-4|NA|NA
TGTGCCATCAGTGGCGGCAGCCCCACTAATGAAAAACTGTTTTTT
CAISGGSPTNEKLFF
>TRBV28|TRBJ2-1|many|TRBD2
TGTGCCAGCACCGTGGGGGGAGGGCCCTACAATGAGCAGTTCTTC
CASTVGGGPYNEQFF
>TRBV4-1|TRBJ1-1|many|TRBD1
TGCGCCAGCAGCCAGAACCAGGGGGCGAACACTGAAGCTTTCTTT
CASSQNQGANTEAFF
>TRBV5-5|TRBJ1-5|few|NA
TGTGCCAGCAGTCAATACCGGGACCCATATAGCAATCAGCCCCAGCATTTT
CASSQYRDPYSNQPQHF
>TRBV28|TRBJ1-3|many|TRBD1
TGTGCCAGCAGTTTACGGCCGTTCGGGACAGCTGGAAACACCATATATTTT
CASSLRPFGTAGNTIYF
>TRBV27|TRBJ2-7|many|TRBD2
TGTGCCAGCAGTTTTGGGACTAGCGGGAACAAGGGCGAGCAGTACTTC
CASSFGTSGNKGEQYF
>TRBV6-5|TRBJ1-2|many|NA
TGTGCCAGCAGTTACCGGGGGCAGATCTATGGCTACACCTTC
CASSYRGQIYGYTF
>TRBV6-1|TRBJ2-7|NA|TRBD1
TGTGCCAGCAGTACCGGACAGGGTCGAGGCGAGCAGTACTTC
CASSTGQGRGEQYF
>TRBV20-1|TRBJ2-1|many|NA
TGCAGTGCTAGAGATCAGGGGCTTGAGCAGTTCTTC
CSARDQGLEQFF
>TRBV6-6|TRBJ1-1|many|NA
TGTGCCAGCAGTTACCCACAAGACACTGAAGCTTTCTTT
CASSYPQDTEAFF
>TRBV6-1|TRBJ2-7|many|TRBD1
TGTGCCTGCGAGGCGGACAGGGGGACCTACGAGCAGTACTTC
CACEADRGTYEQYF
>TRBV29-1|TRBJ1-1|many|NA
TGCAGCGTTGCCGTCGACAGCGGCCGGGAAGCTTTCTTT
CSVAVDSGREAFF
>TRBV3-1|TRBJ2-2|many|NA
TGTGCCAGCAGCCAACGTGCATCCTTCCGAACCGGGGAGCTGTTTTTT
CASSQRASFRTGELFF
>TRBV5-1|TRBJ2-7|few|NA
TGCGCCAGCAGCTTCGGCGGGCAAAAGAGGGGAGTCGAGCAGTACTTC
CASSFGGQKRGVEQYF
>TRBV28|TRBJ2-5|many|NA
TGTGCCAGCAGTTTGGAGCGATCCATGGACTTC
CASSLERSMDF
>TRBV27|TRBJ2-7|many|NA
TGTGCCAGCAGTCCCCCCGGGCGCCCGCAGCAGTACTTC
CASSPPGRPQQYF
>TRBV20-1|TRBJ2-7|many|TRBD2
TGCAGTGCTAGGGGACTAGCGGACTACGAGCAGTACTTC
CSARGLADYEQYF
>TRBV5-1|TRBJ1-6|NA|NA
TGCGCCAGCAGCTTGGGGGTGTTGGATTCACCCCTCCACTTT
CASSLGVLDSPLHF
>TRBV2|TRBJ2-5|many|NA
TGTGCCAGCAGTGAATTGGCAGCCCAAGAGACCCAGTACTTC
CASSELAAQETQYF
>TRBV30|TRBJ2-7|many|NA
TGTGCCTGGACAACTAGGGGAGAGGGCGAGCAGTACTTC
CAWTTRGEGEQYF
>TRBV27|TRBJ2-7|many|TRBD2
TGTGCCAGCAGTTTATTCCTAGCGGGAGTTAACGAGCAGTACTTC
CASSLFLAGVNEQYF
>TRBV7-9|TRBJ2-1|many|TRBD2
TGTGCCAGCAGCTTAGCGTTTAGTAGCGGGAGATGGAATGAGCAGTTCTTC
CASSLAFSSGRWNEQFF
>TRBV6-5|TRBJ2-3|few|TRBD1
TGTGCCAGCAGGGCACGGGACAGGGGCACAGATACGCAGTATTTT
CASRARDRGTDTQYF
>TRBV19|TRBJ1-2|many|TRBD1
TGTGCCAGTAGTACCCCGGGACAGGGGCCGGGCTATGGCTACACCTTC
CASSTPGQGPGYGYTF
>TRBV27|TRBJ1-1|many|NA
TGTGCCAGCAGTTTACTAGGTATCACTGAAGCTTTCTTT
CASSLLGITEAFF
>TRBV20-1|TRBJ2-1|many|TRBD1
TGCAGTGCCGGGACGACAGGGTGGAATGAGCAGTTCTTC
CSAGTTGWNEQFF
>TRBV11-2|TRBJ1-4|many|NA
TGTGCCAGCAGCTTAGGGGTAGCAGCAACTAATGAAAAACTGTTTTTT
CASSLGVAATNEKLFF
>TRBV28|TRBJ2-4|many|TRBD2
TGTGCCAGCAGTTTAATGGGGGGGGGAGCCAAAAACATTCAGTACTTC
CASSLMGGGAKNIQYF
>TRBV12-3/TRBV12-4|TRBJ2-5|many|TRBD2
TGTGCCAGCAGTTTGGGACTAGCGGGCTTTCCAACCGGGGAGACCCAGTACTTC
CASSLGLAGFPTGETQYF
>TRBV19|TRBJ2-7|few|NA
TGTGCCAGTAGTATAGTAGTCGGGAGCTCCTACGAGCAGTACTTC
CASSIVVGSSYEQYF
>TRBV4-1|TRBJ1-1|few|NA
TGCGCCAGCAGCCAAGATCTCGGGCGGGTGGGTTTCTTT
CASSQDLGRVGFF
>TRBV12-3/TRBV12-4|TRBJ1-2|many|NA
TGTGCCAGCAGTCTGGGGCGAGGCTATGGCTACACCTTC
CASSLGRGYGYTF
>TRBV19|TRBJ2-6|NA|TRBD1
TGTGCCAGTACCAGATGGGCCCGGACAGGGGCTGGGGCCAACGTCCTGACTTTC
CASTRWARTGAGANVLTF
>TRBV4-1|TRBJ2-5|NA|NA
TGCGCCAGCAGCCCCTCGGGCGACCCGTACCAAGAGACCCAGTACTTC
CASSPSGDPYQETQYF